This T cell receptor beta chain was sequenced for a study of blood T cell repertoires in COVID-19. Study at large: COVID-19 samples collected from the United States, Italy and Spain covered acute and convalescent phases. The analysed material was cDNA or gDNA that came from T cells, B-cell-depleted T cells, or PBMCs.

Authors' analysis steps: Scientists estimated how many nucleated cells there were by amplifying reference gene primers. The assay was immunoSEQ multiplex PCR, and TCRdb's table has in-frame clones only and misses some. V, J and clone size are those of that table, while D and trimming were read from the DNA. Of approximately 90,000 clones listed, 78% were seen once; the top ten hold about 6%. Trimming took 5 bases from V and 2 from J; bases not matched to a gene: 11. From germline, CDR1 is LGHNA and CDR2 YNFKEQ. The CDR3 extends over 17 amino acids. Seattle's cohort entered during active infection and was followed longitudinally.

This sequence joins TRBV4-2 and TRBJ1-1; 10 bases align to TRBD1. The sequenced material came from peripheral blood. The receptor was derived from a man between 65 and 80 years old with COVID-19, enrolled during active disease. CDR3 DNA: TGTGCCAGCAGCTCAACTATGGGACAGGGGTCAAACACTGAAGCTTTCTTT. This translates into CASSSTMGQGSNTEAFF.